This T cell receptor (beta chain) was found in a study of blood T cell repertoires in COVID-19. The repertoire was sequenced with immunoSEQ multiplex PCR; TCRdb's copy has only in-frame clones and lacks some. The sample carries approximately 110,000 clones, over 70% recorded once. Germline V gene sequence: CDR1 SGHDN, CDR2 FVKESK. Unmatched junction bases numbered 5, after V lost 4 bases and J lost 8 bases. The CDR3 is made up of 13 amino acids. This TCR was sampled from a man aged 45 to 65 with acute or convalescent COVID-19. J is TRBJ1-1 and V is TRBV14; 9 bases agree with TRBD1. Sequenced input: peripheral blood. This CDR3 reads CASSPDRGREAFF. As DNA, the CDR3 is TGTGCCAGCAGCCCGGACAGGGGCCGCGAAGCTTTCTTT. The full variable domain, in which reference TRBV14 and TRBJ1-1 provide the parts outside the CDR3, is EAGVTQFPSHSVIEKGQTVTLRCDPISGHDNLYWYRRVMGKEIKFLLHFVKESKQDESGMPNNRFLAERTGGTYSTLKVQPAELEDSGVYFCASSPDRGREAFFGQGTRLTVV.